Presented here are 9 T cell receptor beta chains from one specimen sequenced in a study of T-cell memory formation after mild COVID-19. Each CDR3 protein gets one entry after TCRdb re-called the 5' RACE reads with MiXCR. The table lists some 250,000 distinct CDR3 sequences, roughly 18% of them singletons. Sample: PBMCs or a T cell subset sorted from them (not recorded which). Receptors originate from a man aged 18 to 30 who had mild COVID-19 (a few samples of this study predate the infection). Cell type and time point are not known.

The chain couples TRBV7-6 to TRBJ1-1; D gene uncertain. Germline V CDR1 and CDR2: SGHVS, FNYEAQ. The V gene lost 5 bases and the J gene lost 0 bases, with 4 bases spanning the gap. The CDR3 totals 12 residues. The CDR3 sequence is CASSRLNTEAFF. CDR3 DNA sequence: TGTGCCAGCAGCCGCTTGAACACTGAAGCTTTCTTT.

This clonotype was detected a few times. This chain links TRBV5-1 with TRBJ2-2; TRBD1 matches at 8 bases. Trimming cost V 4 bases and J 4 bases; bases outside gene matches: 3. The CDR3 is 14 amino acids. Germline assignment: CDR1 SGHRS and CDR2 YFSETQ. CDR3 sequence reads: CASSPQGATGELFF. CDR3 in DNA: TGCGCCAGCAGCCCCCAGGGGGCCACCGGGGAGCTGTTTTTT.

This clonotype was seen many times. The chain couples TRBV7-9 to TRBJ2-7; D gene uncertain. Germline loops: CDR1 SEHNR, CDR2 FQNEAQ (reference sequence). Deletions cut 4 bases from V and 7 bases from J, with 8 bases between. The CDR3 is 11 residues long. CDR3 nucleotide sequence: TGTGCCAGCAGCTCCTATACGGAGCAGTACTTC. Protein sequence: CASSSYTEQYF.

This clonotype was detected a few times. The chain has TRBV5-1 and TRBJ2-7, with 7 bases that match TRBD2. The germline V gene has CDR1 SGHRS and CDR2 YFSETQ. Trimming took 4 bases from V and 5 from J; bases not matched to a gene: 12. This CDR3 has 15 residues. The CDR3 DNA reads TGCGCCAGCAGCCCCCAGGGAGGGCCATCCCACGAGCAGTACTTC. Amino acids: CASSPQGGPSHEQYF.

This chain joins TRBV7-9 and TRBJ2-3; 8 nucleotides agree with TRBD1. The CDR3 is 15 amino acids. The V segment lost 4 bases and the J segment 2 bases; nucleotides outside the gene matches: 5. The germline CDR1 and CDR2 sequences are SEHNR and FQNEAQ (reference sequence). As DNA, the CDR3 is TGTGCCAGCAGCTCTCTGGGACAGGCCACAGATACGCAGTATTTT. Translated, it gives CASSSLGQATDTQYF.

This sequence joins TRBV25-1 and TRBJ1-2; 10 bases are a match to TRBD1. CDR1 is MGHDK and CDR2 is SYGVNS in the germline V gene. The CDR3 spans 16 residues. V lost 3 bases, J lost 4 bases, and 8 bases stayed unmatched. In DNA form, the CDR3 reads TGTGCCAGCAGTGACCCTGGGACAGGGGCCGCCTATGGCTACACCTTC. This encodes CASSDPGTGAAYGYTF.

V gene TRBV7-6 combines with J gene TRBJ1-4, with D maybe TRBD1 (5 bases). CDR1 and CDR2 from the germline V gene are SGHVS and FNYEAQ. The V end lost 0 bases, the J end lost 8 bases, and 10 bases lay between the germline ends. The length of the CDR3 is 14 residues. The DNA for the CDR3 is TGTGCCAGCAGCTTAGCCCGAGGGGAGGAAAAACTGTTTTTT. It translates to CASSLARGEEKLFF.

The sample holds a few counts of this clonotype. CDR3 loop: CASSQGWRGETDTQYF. CDR3 DNA sequence: TGTGCCAGCAGCCAAGGGTGGCGGGGGGAAACAGATACGCAGTATTTT. The V gene is TRBV4-2, the J gene TRBJ2-3; 8 nucleotides line up with TRBD2. With V trimmed by 1 base and J by 3 bases, 6 bases remained unmatched. The CDR3 spans 16 residues. Germline loops: CDR1 LGHNA, CDR2 YNFKEQ.

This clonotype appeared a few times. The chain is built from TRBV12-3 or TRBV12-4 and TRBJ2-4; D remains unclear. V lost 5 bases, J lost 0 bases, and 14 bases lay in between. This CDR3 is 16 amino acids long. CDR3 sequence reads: CASSRHETVAKNIQYF. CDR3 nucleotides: TGTGCCAGCAGTCGACACGAAACCGTAGCCAAAAACATTCAGTACTTC.